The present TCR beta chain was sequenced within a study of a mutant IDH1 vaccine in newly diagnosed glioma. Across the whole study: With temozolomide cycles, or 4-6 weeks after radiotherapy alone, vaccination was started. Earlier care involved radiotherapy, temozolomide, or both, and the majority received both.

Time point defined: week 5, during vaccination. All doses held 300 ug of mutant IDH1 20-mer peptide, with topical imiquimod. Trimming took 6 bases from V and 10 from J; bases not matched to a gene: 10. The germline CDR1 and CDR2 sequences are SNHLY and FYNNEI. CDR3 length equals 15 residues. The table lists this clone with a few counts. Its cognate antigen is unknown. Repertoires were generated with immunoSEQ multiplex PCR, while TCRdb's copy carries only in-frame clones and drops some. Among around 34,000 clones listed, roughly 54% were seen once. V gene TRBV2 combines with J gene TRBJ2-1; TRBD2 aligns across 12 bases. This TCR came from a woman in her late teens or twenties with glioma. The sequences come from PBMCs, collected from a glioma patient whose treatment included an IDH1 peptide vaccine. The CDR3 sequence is CASRQLAGGPGEQFF. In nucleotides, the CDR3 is TGTGCCAGCAGGCAACTAGCGGGGGGCCCCGGGGAGCAGTTCTTC.